This T cell receptor beta chain stems from a study of early T cells in non-severe SARS-CoV-2 infection. On the study more broadly: The sequenced material was bulk RNA from unsorted whole blood, and its chains were unpaired.

The TCR library protocol was used to attach unique molecular identifiers. These identifiers were attached to individual cDNA molecules. TCRdb processed the 5' RACE reads anew with MiXCR; each CDR3 protein has one entry. The table has 100,000 to 140,000 distinct CDR3 sequences, around 10% seen once. Points from the study as a whole: CD4 and private specificities were missed by VDJdb matching, which favored anti-spike CD8 responses.

This clonotype was recorded many times. Its antigen is undetermined. V lost 5 bases and J 4 bases, leaving 9 bases between the germline ends. The CDR3 contains 12 residues. The receptor was isolated from an adult who was a healthcare worker with PCR-confirmed SARS-CoV-2 infection or an uninfected control (not recorded which). The chain links TRBV12-3 or TRBV12-4 to TRBJ2-7; D is unclear. Sequencing used whole blood. The CDR3 loop reads CASSRSIYEQYF. In nucleotides, the CDR3 is TGTGCCAGCAGTCGGTCCATTTACGAGCAGTACTTC.